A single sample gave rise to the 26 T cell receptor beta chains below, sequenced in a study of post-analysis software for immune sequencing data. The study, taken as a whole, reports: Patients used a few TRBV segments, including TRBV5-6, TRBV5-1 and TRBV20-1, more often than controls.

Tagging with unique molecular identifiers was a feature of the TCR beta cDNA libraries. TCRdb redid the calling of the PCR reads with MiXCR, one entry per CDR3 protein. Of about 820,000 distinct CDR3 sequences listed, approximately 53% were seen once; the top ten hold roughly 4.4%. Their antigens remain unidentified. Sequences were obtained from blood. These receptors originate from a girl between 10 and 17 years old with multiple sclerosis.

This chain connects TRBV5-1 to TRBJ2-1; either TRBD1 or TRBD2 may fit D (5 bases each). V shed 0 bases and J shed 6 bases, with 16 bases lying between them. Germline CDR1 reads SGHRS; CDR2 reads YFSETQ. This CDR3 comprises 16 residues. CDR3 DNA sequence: TGCGCCAGCAGCTTGGCCGGGACCCGAAAAGGCAATGAGCAGTTCTTC. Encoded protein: CASSLAGTRKGNEQFF.

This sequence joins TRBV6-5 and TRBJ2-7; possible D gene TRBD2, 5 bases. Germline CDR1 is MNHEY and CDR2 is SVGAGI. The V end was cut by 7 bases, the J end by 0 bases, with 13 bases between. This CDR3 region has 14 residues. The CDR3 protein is CASTSGSLSYEQYF. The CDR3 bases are TGTGCCAGCACCAGCGGATCACTCTCCTACGAGCAGTACTTC.

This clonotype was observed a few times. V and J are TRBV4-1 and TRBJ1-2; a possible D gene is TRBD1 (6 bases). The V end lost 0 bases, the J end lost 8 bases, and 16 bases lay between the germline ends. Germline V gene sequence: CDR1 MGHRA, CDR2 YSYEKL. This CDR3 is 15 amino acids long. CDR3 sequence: CASSQETRGARGYTF. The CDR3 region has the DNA TGCGCCAGCAGCCAAGAAACTCGGGGGGCTAGGGGCTACACCTTC.

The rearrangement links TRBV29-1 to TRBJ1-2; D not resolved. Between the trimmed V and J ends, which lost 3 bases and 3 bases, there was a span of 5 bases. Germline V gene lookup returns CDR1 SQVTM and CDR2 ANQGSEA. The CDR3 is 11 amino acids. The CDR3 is CSVDDYYGYTF. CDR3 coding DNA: TGCAGCGTTGACGACTACTATGGCTACACCTTC.

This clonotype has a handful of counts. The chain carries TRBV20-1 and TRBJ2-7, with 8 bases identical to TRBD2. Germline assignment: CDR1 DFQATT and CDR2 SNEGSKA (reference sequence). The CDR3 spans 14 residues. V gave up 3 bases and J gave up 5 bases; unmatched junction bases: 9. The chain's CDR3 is CSASPGGAYDEQYF. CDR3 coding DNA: TGCAGTGCTAGCCCGGGAGGGGCTTATGACGAGCAGTACTTC.

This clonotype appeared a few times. The CDR3 spells CAISVGQASYEQYF. The CDR3 coding sequence is TGTGCCATCAGTGTGGGACAGGCCTCCTACGAGCAGTACTTC. V and J are TRBV10-3 and TRBJ2-7; 8 nucleotides line up with TRBD1. CDR3 length: 14 amino acids. The ends lost 4 bases at V and 0 bases at J; junction bases unmatched: 2. Germline V gene data show CDR1 as ENHRY and CDR2 as SYGVKD.

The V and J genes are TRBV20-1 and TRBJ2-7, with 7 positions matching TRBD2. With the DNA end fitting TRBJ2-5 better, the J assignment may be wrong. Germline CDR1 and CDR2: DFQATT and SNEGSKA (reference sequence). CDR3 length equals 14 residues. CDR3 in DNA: TGCAGTGCCGCGGCGGGAGTTCGCCCGGAGACCCAGTACTTC. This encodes CSAAAGVRPETQYF.

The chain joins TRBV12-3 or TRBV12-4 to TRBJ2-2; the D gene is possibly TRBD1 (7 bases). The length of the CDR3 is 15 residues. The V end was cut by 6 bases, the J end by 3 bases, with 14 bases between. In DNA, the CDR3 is TGTGCCAGCAGCCCCAGGGGGGCTGACACCGGGGAGCTGTTTTTT. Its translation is CASSPRGADTGELFF.

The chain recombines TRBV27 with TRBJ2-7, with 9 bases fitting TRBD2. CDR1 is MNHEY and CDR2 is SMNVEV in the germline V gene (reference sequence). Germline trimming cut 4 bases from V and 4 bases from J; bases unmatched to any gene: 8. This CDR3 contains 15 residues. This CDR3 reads CASSWSGRNVYEQYF. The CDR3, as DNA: TGTGCCAGCAGTTGGAGCGGGAGGAATGTATACGAGCAGTACTTC.

The chain's CDR3 is CASSYSRVVHEQFF. The DNA for the CDR3 is TGTGCCAGCAGTTACTCACGTGTAGTACATGAGCAGTTCTTC. The chain links TRBV6-5 to TRBJ2-1, with unresolved D. The CDR3 runs 14 residues. Trimming took 0 bases from V and 8 from J, leaving 11 bases between them. CDR1 is MNHEY and CDR2 is SVGAGI in the germline V gene.

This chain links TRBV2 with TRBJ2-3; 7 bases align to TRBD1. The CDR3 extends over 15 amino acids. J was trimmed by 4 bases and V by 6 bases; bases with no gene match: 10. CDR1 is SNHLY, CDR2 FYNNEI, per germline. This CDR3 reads CASSADRERADTQYF. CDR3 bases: TGTGCCAGCAGCGCTGACAGGGAGCGAGCAGATACGCAGTATTTT.

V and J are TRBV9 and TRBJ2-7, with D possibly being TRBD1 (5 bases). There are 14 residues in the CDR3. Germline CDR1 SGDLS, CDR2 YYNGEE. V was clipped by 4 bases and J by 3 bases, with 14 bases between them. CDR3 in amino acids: CASSPSGYDYEQYF. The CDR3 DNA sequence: TGTGCCAGCAGCCCTTCAGGGTATGACTACGAGCAGTACTTC.

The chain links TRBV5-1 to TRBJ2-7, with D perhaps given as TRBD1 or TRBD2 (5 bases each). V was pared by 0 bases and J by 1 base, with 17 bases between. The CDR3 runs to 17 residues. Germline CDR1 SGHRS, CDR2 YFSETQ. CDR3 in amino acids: CASSLAPAAGKSYEQYF. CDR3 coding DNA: TGCGCCAGCAGCTTGGCCCCAGCGGCAGGGAAGTCCTACGAGCAGTACTTC.

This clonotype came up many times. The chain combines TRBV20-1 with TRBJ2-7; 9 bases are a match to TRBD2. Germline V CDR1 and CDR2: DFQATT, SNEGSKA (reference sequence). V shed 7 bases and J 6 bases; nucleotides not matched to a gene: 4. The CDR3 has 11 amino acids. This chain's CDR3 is CSVQAGGEQYF. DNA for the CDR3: TGCAGTGTCCAAGCGGGAGGCGAGCAGTACTTC.

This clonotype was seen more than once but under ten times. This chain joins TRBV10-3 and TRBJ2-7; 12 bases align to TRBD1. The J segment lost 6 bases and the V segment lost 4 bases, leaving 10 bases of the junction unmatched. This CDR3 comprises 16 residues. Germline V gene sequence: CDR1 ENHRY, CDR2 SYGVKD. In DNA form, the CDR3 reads TGTGCCATCAGTGCCTTTCGGGGACAGGGGGCTGGCGAGCAGTACTTC. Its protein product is CAISAFRGQGAGEQYF.

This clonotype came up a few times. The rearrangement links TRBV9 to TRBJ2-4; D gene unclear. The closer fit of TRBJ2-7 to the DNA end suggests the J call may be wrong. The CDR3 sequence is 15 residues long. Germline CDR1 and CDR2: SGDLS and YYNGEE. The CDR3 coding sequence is TGTGCCAGCAGCGCTACCCGGTTCTACGCGGACGAGCAGTACTTC. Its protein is CASSATRFYADEQYF.

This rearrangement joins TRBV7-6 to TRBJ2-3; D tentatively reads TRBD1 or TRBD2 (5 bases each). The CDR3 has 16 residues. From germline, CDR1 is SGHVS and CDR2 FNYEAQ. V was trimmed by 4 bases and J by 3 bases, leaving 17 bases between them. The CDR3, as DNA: TGTGCCAGCAGCTGGATCGAGGGGATGGGGACAGATACGCAGTATTTT. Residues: CASSWIEGMGTDTQYF.

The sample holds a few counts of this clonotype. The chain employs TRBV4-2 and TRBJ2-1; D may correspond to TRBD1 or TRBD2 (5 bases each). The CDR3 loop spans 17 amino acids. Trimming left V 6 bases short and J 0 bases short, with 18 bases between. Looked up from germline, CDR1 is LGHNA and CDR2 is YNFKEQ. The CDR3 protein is CASRTSGAESSYNEQFF. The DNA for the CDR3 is TGTGCCAGCAGGACTTCCGGGGCGGAGAGCTCCTACAATGAGCAGTTCTTC.

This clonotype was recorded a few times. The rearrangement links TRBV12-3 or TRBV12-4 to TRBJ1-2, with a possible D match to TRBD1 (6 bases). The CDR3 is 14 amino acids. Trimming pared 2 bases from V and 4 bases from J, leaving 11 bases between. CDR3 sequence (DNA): TGTGCCAGCAGTTTAAACACAGGGCTCTATGGCTACACCTTC. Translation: CASSLNTGLYGYTF.

CDR3 protein: CASSSPTSGILPMGETQYF. The CDR3 DNA follows: TGTGCCAGCAGTTCACCGACTAGCGGGATCCTCCCAATGGGGGAGACCCAGTACTTC. The V and J genes are TRBV6-5 and TRBJ2-7; 11 nucleotides match TRBD2. TRBJ2-5 explains the end of the DNA better; the J call may be wrong. Germline CDR1 is MNHEY and CDR2 is SVGAGI. The CDR3 is 19 amino acids.

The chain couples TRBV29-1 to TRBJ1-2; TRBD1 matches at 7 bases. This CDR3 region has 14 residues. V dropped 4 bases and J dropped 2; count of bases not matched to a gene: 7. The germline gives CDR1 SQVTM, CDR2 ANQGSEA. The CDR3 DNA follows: TGCAGCGTTGCCGGCAGGGGGAAGAACTATGGCTACACCTTC. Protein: CSVAGRGKNYGYTF.

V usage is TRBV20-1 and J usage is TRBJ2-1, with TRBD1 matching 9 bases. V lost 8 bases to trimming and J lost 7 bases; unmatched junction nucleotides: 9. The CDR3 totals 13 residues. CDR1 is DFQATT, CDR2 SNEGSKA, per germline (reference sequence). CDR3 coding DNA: TGCAGTTCGTACAACAGGGGGCGGAATGAGCAGTTCTTC. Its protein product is CSSYNRGRNEQFF.

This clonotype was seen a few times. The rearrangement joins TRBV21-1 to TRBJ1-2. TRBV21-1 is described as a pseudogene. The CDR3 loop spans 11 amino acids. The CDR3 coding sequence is TGTGCCAGCAGCAAAGTCAATGGCTACACCTTC. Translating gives CASSKVNGYTF.

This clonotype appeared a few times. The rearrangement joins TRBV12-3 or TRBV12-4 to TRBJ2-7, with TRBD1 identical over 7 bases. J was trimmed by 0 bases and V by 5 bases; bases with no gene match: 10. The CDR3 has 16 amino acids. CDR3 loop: CASSPRTGLSSYEQYF. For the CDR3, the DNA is TGTGCCAGCAGTCCTAGGACAGGCTTAAGCTCCTACGAGCAGTACTTC.

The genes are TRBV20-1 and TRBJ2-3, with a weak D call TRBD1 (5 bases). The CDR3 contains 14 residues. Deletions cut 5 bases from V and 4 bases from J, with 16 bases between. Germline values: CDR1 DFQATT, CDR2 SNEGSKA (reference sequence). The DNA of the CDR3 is TGCAGTGCTTGGACATTAGGATTTTCAGATACGCAGTATTTT. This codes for CSAWTLGFSDTQYF.

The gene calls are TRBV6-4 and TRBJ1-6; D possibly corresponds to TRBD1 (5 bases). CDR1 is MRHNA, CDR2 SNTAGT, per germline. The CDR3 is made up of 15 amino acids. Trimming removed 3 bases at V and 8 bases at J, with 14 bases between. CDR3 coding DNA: TGTGCCAGCAGTGAAAGTCCGAGGGGATATTCACCCCTCCACTTT. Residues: CASSESPRGYSPLHF.